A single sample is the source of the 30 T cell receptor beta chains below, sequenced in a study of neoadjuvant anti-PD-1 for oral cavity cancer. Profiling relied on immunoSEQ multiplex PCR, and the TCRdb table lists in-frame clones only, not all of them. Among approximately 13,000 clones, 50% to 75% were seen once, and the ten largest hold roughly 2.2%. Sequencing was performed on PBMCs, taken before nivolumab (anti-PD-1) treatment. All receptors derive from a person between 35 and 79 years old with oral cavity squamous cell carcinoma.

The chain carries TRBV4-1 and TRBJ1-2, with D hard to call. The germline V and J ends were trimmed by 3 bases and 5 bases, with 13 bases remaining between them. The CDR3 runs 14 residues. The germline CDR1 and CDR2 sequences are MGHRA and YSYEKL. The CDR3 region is CASSQLQSRYGYTF. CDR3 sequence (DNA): TGCGCCAGCAGCCAGTTACAGAGTCGATATGGCTACACCTTC.

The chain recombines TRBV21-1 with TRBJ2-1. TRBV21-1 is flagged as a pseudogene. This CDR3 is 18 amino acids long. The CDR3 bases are TGTGCCAGCAGCAAAGGTAGGACCCGCTCACCTGGGTACAATGAGCAGTTCTTC. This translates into CASSKGRTRSPGYNEQFF.

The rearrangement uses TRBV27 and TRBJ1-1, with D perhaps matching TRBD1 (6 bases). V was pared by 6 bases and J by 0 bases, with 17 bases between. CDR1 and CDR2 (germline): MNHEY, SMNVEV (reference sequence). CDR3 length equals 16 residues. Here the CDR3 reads CASSFAYRAMNTEAFF. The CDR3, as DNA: TGTGCCAGCAGCTTTGCCTACAGGGCTATGAACACTGAAGCTTTCTTT.

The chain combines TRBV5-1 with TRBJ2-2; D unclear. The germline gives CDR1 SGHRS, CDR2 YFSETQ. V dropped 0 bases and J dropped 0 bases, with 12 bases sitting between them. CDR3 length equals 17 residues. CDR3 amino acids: CASSLETGAANTGELFF. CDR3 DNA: TGCGCCAGCAGCTTGGAAACTGGCGCCGCGAACACCGGGGAGCTGTTTTTT.

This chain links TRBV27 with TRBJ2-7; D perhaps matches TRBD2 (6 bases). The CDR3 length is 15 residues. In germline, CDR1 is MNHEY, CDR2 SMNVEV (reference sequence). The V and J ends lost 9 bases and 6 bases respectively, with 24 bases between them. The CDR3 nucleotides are TGTGCCAGTAGCGGAGGCGGCCGCTTGGCCCTCGAGCAGTACTTC. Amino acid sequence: CASSGGGRLALEQYF.

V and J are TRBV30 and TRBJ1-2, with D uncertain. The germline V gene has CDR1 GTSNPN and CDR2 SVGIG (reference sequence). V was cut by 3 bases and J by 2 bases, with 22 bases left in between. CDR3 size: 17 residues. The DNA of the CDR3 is TGTGCCTGGAGCGAGAATGCTGGACGGCCAAGGAACTATGGCTACACCTTC. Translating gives CAWSENAGRPRNYGYTF.

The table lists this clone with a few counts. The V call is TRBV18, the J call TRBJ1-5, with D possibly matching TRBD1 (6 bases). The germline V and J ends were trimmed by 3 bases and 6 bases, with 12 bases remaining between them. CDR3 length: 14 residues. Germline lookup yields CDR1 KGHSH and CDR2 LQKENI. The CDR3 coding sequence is TGTGCCAGCTCACCTACAGGGTCGGCTCAGCCCCAGCATTTT. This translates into CASSPTGSAQPQHF.

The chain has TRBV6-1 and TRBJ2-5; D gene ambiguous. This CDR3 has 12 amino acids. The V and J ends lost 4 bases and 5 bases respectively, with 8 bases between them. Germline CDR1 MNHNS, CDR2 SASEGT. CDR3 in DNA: TGTGCCAGCAGTGGGGCCCAGGAGACCCAGTACTTC. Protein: CASSGAQETQYF.

This CDR3 reads CASSLVTGFTEAFF. The CDR3 DNA reads TGTGCCAGCAGCTTAGTGACAGGGTTCACTGAAGCTTTCTTT. This chain uses TRBV7-8 with TRBJ1-1, with TRBD1 matching 7 bases. The CDR3 totals 14 residues. Germline-derived CDR1 and CDR2 are SGHVS and FQNEAQ. The junction had 3 bases not matched to a gene; V was cut back by 1 base and J by 4 bases.

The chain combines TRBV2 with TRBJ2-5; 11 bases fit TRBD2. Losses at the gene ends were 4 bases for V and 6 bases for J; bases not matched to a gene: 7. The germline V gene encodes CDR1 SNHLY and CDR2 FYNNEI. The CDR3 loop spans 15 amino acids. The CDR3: CASSVVTSGAKTQYF. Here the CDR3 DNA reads TGTGCCAGCAGTGTGGTGACTAGCGGGGCGAAGACCCAGTACTTC.

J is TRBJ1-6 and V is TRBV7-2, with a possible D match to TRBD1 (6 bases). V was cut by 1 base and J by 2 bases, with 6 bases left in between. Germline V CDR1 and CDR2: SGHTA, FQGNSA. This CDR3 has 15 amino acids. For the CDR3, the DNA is TGTGCCAGCAGCTTAGAGGGGGCCTATAATTCACCCCTCCACTTT. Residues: CASSLEGAYNSPLHF.

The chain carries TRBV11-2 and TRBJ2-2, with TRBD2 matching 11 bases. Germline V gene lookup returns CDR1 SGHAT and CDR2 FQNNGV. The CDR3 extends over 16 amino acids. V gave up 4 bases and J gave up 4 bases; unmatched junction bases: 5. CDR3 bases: TGTGCCAGCAGCTCGGGGACTAGCGGAGCCACCGGGGAGCTGTTTTTT. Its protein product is CASSSGTSGATGELFF. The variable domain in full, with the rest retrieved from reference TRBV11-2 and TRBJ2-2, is EAGVAQSPRYKIIEKRQSVAFWCNPISGHATLYWYQQILGQGPKLLIQFQNNGVVDDSQLPKDRFSAERLKGVDSTLKIQPAKLEDSAVYLCASSSGTSGATGELFFGEGSRLTVL.

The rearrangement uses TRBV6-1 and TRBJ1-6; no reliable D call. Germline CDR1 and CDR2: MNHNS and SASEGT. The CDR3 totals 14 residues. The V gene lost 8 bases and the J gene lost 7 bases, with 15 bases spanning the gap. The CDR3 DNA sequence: TGTGCCAGCCATCCCCCTACCCTGAATTCACCCCTCCACTTT. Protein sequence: CASHPPTLNSPLHF.

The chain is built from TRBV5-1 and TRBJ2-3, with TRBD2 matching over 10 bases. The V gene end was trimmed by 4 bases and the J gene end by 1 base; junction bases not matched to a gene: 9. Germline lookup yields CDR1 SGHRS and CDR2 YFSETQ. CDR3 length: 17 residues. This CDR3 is CASSPRLAGVRTDTQYF. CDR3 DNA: TGCGCCAGCAGCCCTCGTCTAGCGGGAGTTCGCACAGATACGCAGTATTTT.

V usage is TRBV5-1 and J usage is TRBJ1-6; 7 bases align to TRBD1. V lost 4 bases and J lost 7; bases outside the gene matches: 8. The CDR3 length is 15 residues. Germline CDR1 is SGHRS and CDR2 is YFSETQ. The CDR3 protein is CASSLTGAGNSPLHF. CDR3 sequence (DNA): TGCGCCAGCAGCCTTACAGGGGCAGGGAATTCACCCCTCCACTTT.

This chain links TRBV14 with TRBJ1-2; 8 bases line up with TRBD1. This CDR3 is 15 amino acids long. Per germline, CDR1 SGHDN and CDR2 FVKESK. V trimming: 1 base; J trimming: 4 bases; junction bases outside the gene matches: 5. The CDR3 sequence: CASSQGQGRSYGYTF. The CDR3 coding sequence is TGTGCCAGCAGCCAAGGACAGGGGAGAAGCTATGGCTACACCTTC. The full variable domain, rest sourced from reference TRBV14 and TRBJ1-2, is EAGVTQFPSHSVIEKGQTVTLRCDPISGHDNLYWYRRVMGKEIKFLLHFVKESKQDESGMPNNRFLAERTGGTYSTLKVQPAELEDSGVYFCASSQGQGRSYGYTFGSGTRLTVV.

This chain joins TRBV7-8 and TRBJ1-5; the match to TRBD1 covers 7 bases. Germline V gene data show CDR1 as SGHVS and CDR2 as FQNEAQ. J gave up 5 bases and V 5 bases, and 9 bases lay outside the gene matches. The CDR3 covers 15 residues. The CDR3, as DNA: TGTGCCAGCAGCCTTCTGACAGGGCAGTATCAGCCCCAGCATTTT. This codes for CASSLLTGQYQPQHF.

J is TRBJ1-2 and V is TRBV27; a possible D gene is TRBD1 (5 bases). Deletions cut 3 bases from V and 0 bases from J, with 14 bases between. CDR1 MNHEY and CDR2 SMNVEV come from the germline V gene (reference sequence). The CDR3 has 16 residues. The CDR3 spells CASSLTSQTANYGYTF. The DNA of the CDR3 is TGTGCCAGCAGTTTGACTTCACAGACAGCTAACTATGGCTACACCTTC.

DNA of the CDR3: TGTGCCAGCAGTAAAGACAGGGGCATCGTTGGAGCCAAAAACATTCAGTACTTC. Protein sequence: CASSKDRGIVGAKNIQYF. The rearrangement joins TRBV27 to TRBJ2-4, with TRBD1 identical over 8 bases. CDR1 and CDR2 from the germline V gene are MNHEY and SMNVEV (reference sequence). V was pared by 5 bases and J by 0 bases, with 12 bases of the junction left unmatched. The CDR3 has 18 residues.

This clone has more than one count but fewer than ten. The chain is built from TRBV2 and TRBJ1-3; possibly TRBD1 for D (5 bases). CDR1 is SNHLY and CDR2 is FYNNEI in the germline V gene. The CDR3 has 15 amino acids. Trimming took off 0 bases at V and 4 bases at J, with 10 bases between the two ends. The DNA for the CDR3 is TGTGCCAGCAGTGAAGCCCCAGGGAGGGGAAACACCATATATTTT. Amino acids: CASSEAPGRGNTIYF.

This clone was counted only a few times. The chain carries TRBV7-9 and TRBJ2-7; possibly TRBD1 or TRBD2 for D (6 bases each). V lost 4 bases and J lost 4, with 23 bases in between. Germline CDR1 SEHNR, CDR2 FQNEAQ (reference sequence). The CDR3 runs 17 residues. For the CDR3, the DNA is TGTGCCAGCAGCTCCGCCTCTTTTCTCGGAGGGGGTTACGAGCAGTACTTC. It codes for CASSSASFLGGGYEQYF. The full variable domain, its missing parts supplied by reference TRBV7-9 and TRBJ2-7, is DTGVSQNPRHKITKRGQNVTFRCDPISEHNRLYWYRQTLGQGPEFLTYFQNEAQLEKSRLLSDRFSAERPKGSFSTLEIQRTEQGDSAMYLCASSSASFLGGGYEQYFGPGTRLTVT.

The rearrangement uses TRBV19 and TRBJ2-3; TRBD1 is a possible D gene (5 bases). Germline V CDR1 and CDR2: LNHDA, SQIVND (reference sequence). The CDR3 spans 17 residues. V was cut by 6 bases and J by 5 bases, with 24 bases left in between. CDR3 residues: CASSFTGRALRGDTQYF. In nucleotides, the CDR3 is TGTGCCAGTAGCTTCACCGGCCGGGCCCTTAGGGGAGATACGCAGTATTTT.

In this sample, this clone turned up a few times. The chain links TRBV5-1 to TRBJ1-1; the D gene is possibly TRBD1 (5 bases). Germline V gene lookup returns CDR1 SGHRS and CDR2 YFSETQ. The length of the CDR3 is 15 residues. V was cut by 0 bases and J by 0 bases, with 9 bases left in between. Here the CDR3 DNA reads TGCGCCAGCAGCTTGGGGGGCGGAGTGAACACTGAAGCTTTCTTT. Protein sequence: CASSLGGGVNTEAFF.

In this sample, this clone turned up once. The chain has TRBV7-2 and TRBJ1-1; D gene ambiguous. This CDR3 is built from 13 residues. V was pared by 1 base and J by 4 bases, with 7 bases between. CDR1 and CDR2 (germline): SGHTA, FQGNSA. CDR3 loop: CASSLDSRTEAFF. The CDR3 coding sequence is TGTGCCAGCAGCTTAGACTCACGCACTGAAGCTTTCTTT.

CDR3 in amino acids: CASSQVGGASSGNTIYF. CDR3 coding DNA: TGTGCCAGCAGCCAAGTGGGCGGCGCATCCTCTGGAAACACCATATATTTT. J is TRBJ1-3 and V is TRBV4-2, with D uncertain. Between the trimmed V and J ends, which lost 1 base and 0 bases, there was a span of 13 bases. Germline V CDR1 and CDR2: LGHNA, YNFKEQ. The CDR3 sequence is 17 residues long.

The CDR3 here is CASSPAGTASYNEQFF. The CDR3 nucleotides are TGTGCCAGCAGCCCCGCCGGGACAGCCTCCTACAATGAGCAGTTCTTC. The chain employs TRBV11-3 and TRBJ2-1; 7 nucleotides match TRBD1. This CDR3 comprises 16 residues. Unmatched junction bases numbered 7, after V lost 5 bases and J lost 0 bases. Germline CDR1 reads SGHNT; CDR2 reads YENEEA. The full variable domain, completed using reference TRBV11-3 and TRBJ2-1, is EAGVVQSPRYKIIEKKQPVAFWCNPISGHNTLYWYLQNLGQGPELLIRYENEEAVDDSQLPKDRFSAERLKGVDSTLKIQPAELGDSAVYLCASSPAGTASYNEQFFGPGTRLTVL.

The DNA of the CDR3 is TGTGCCAGCAGCCCCGGACACGACCTCACTGAAGCTTTCTTT. It codes for CASSPGHDLTEAFF. The chain recombines TRBV9 with TRBJ1-1; tentative D call: TRBD1 (5 bases). The CDR3 is made up of 14 amino acids. Trimming shortened V by 4 bases and J by 4 bases, and 14 bases separated the two germline ends. Germline loops: CDR1 SGDLS, CDR2 YYNGEE.

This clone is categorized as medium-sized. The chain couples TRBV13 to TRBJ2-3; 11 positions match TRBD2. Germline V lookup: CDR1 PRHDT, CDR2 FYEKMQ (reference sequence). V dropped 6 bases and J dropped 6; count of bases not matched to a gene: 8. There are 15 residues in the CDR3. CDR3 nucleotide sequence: TGTGCCAGCAGATTTAGACTAGCGGGGTTTGATACGCAGTATTTT. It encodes CASRFRLAGFDTQYF.

The DNA for the CDR3 is TGTGCCAGCAGCCCCCCGGGACTTATGAACACTGAAGCTTTCTTT. Translating it yields CASSPPGLMNTEAFF. This chain links TRBV6-6 with TRBJ1-1; possible D gene TRBD1, 5 bases. Germline V CDR1 and CDR2: MNHNY, SVGAGI (reference sequence). CDR3 length: 15 amino acids. Trimming took off 6 bases at V and 0 bases at J, with 14 bases between the two ends.

The CDR3 here is CASSLGVNTEAFF. The CDR3 DNA reads TGTGCCAGCAGCTTGGGGGTGAACACTGAAGCTTTCTTT. The chain couples TRBV5-4 to TRBJ1-1; D gene ambiguous. CDR3 length equals 13 residues. The V gene's germline CDR1 is SGHNT and CDR2 YYREEE (reference sequence). Trimming stripped 0 bases from V and 0 bases from J, with 3 bases between.